The rows below give T cell receptor beta chains drawn from one sample of a study of identical twins. TCRdb reprocessed the 5' RACE reads with MiXCR, giving one entry per CDR3 protein. The sample has approximately 700,000 distinct CDR3 sequences, about 20% seen once. Separately, the same data were catalogued under a study of T cells expressing NK-cell markers.

Sequenced sample: PBMCs. These receptors were taken from a woman under 30 in good health. CDR3s include the opening cysteine and the closing phenylalanine or tryptophan. D genes are given only for firm matches. Clone size is shown for a subset of rows, as once, few, many or a class of expanded clone.

>few|TRBJ2-1|TRBD2|TRBV7-9
CASSLAVGAGLYNEQFF
TGTGCCAGCAGCTTAGCTGTGGGAGCGGGGCTCTACAATGAGCAGTTCTTC
>few|TRBJ2-5|.|TRBV20-1
CSARGWGETQYF
TGCAGTGCGAGGGGCTGGGGGGAGACCCAGTACTTC
>few|TRBJ1-3|.|TRBV7-7
CASSLGAGNTIYF
TGTGCCAGCAGCTTGGGGGCTGGAAACACCATATATTTT
>many|TRBJ1-1|.|TRBV2
CASSEAGVGGTEAFF
TGTGCCAGCAGTGAAGCGGGAGTAGGGGGGACTGAAGCTTTCTTT
>few|TRBJ2-1|.|TRBV29-1
CSAGQRTNEQFF
TGCAGCGCCGGGCAGAGGACCAATGAGCAGTTCTTC
>many|TRBJ1-5|.|TRBV7-2
CASSHTREVNQPQHF
TGTGCCAGCAGCCATACAAGGGAGGTCAATCAGCCCCAGCATTTT
>few|TRBJ2-7|.|TRBV27
CASSHQLRGDEQYF
TGTGCCAGCAGCCACCAACTCCGCGGGGACGAGCAGTACTTC
>few|TRBJ2-3|.|TRBV4-2
CASSRTLETTDTQYF
TGTGCCAGCAGCCGCACGTTGGAGACCACAGATACGCAGTATTTT
>few|TRBJ2-1|.|TRBV7-2
CASSLALLAYNEQFF
TGTGCCAGCAGCTTAGCCCTCTTGGCCTACAATGAGCAGTTCTTC
>.|TRBJ1-2|.|TRBV20-1
CSVRARDYGYTF
TGCAGTGTGAGGGCCAGGGACTATGGCTACACCTTC
>.|TRBJ2-5|.|TRBV15
CATSRKETQYF
TGTGCCACCAGCAGGAAAGAGACCCAGTACTTC
>many|TRBJ2-1|TRBD2|TRBV4-3
CASSRTGGVYNEQFF
TGCGCCAGCAGCCGTACGGGAGGGGTCTACAATGAGCAGTTCTTC
>many|TRBJ2-5|.|TRBV20-1
CSARGDELQETQYF
TGCAGTGCTAGAGGAGATGAGCTCCAGGAGACCCAGTACTTC
>.|TRBJ2-1|TRBD1|TRBV6-1
CASRDGQVLYNEQFF
TGTGCCAGCAGAGATGGACAGGTACTTTACAATGAGCAGTTCTTC
>.|TRBJ2-3|.|TRBV5-1
CASSPVLYLTDTQYF
TGCGCCAGCAGCCCGGTACTTTATCTCACAGATACGCAGTATTTT
>.|TRBJ1-2|.|TRBV20-1
CSATAGSYYGYTF
TGCAGTGCCACGGCTGGGTCCTATTATGGCTACACCTTC
>.|TRBJ2-3|TRBD1|TRBV20-1
CSARDGTGGRYF
TGCAGTGCTAGAGATGGGACAGGGGGCCGGTATTTT